Only a few counts were recorded for the clone carrying this TCR beta chain. This record belongs to a study of technical replicates of blood from several donors. The CDR3 covers 15 residues. V was cut by 1 base and J by 0 bases, with 7 bases left in between. Germline loops: CDR1 MNHNS, CDR2 SASEGT. The repertoire was sequenced with immunoSEQ multiplex PCR; TCRdb's copy has only in-frame clones and lacks some. The data show some 80,000 clones, roughly 94% seen once. The chain has TRBV6-1 and TRBJ1-3; D unclear. The sequenced sample consisted of T cells isolated from PBMCs. This TCR was recovered from a human donor in good health. This CDR3 is CASSEGHYSGNTIYF. The CDR3 coding sequence is TGTGCCAGCAGTGAAGGACATTACTCTGGAAACACCATATATTTT.